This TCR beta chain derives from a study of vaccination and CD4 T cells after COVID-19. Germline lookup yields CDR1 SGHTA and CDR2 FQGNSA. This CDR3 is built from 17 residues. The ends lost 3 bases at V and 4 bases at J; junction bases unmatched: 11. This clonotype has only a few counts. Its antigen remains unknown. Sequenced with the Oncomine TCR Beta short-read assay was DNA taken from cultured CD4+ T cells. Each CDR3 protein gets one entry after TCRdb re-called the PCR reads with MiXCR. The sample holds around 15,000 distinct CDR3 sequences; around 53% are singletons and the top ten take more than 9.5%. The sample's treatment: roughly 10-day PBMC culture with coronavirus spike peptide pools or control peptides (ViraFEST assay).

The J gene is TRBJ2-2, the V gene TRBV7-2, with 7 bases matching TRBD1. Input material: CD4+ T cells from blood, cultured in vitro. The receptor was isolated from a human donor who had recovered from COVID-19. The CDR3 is CASSFTGVIGGTGELFF. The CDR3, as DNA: TGTGCCAGCAGCTTCACAGGGGTGATAGGGGGCACCGGGGAGCTGTTTTTT. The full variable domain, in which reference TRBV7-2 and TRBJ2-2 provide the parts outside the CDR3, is GAGVSQSPSNKVTEKGKDVELRCDPISGHTALYWYRQSLGQGLEFLIYFQGNSAPDKSGLPSDRFSAERTGGSVSTLTIQRTQQEDSAVYLCASSFTGVIGGTGELFFGEGSRLTVL.